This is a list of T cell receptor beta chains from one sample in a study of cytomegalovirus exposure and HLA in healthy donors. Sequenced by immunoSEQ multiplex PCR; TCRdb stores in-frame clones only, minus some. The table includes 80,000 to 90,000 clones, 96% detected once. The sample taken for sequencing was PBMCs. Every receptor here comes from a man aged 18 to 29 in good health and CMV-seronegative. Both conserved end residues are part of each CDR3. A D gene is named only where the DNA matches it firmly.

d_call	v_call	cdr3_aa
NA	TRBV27	CASSLRWRLLGQPQHF
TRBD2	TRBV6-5	CASSYSLAGAYNEQFF
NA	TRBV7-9	CASSFDRSPEKLFF
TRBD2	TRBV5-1	CASSLSLAGVGTGELFF
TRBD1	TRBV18	CASSPIIEGANYGYTF
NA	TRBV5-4	CASSLEGQIQETQYF
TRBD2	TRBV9	CASSVNINLAGGSGTGELFF
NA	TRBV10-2	CASSESWGENTEAFF
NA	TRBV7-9	CASSHFRGKDPGNTIYF
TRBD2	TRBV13	CASRMPVGTSGAGPDNEQFF
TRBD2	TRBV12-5	CASGSLAGPYNEQFF
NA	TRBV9	CASSVVDRMNTEAFF
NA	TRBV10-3	CASAPPGWRMDTQYF
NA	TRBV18	CASSSEQGTYNEQFF
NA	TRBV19	CASSISQYRLNEQFF
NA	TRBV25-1	CASSQEYGYTF
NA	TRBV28	CASSLVNSNQPQHF
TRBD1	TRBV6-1	CASTEGGQVVETQYF
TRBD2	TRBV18	CASSPREGIDEQFF
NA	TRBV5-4	CASSFWGRDTGELFF
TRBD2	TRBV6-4	CASSAGTSHTDTQYF
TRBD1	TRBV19	CASSMRRGRGYGYTF
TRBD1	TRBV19	CASSWGTAFNQPQHF
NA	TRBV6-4	CASSGDSSTDTQYF